This record concerns one T cell receptor (beta chain) sequence. Its antigen is as yet unknown. The data stem from a study of T cell responses to AZD1222 COVID-19 vaccine. Findings and limits, study-wide: Repertoire sampling was restricted to post-peak T cell response timepoints. At study baseline, merely more than 5 AZD1222 recipients were seropositive. Across spike, vaccine-associated CD4 TCRs were found, dominant at 160-218 and 743-854.

This table comes from immunoSEQ multiplex PCR, and its TCRdb copy is limited to in-frame clones, with some not included. The data hold about 140,000 clones, with around 90% observed a single time. CDR3 length: 20 amino acids. Germline assignment: CDR1 MNHNY and CDR2 SVGAGI (reference sequence). V was clipped by 5 bases and J by 7 bases; unmatched bases: 25. The source of this sequence is an adult in good health. This chain connects TRBV6-6 to TRBJ2-1; 8 bases fit TRBD2. Sample: peripheral blood, taken on day 0 of AZD1222 vaccination. In DNA, the CDR3 is TGTGCCAGCAGTCCCGGGAGGGTAGCTAGCAGGAGCGGGGAGTTGAATGAGCAGTTCTTC. Translation gives CASSPGRVASRSGELNEQFF.